One sample yielded the 30 T cell receptor beta chains listed below, sequenced in a study of blood T cell repertoires in COVID-19. Method: immunoSEQ multiplex PCR; TCRdb's copy keeps in-frame clones and lacks some. The sample includes about 480,000 clones, roughly 91% seen only once; the top ten take 7.5% to 9%. What was sequenced was peripheral blood. These receptors all stem from a woman in her 50s with COVID-19, enrolled during active disease.

The V call is TRBV7-9, the J call TRBJ2-4; perhaps TRBD1 as D (5 bases). The CDR3 is 16 residues long. Looked up from germline, CDR1 is SEHNR and CDR2 is FQNEAQ (reference sequence). Trimming pared 5 bases from V and 0 bases from J, leaving 14 bases between. The DNA of the CDR3 is TGTGCCAGCAGCCTCACAGGATCTCTAGCCAAAAACATTCAGTACTTC. Its protein is CASSLTGSLAKNIQYF.

The CDR3 sequence: CASSTRRQGYTEAFF. The DNA of the CDR3 is TGTGCCAGTAGTACCCGTAGGCAGGGGTACACTGAAGCTTTCTTT. The V call is TRBV19, the J call TRBJ1-1; D is perhaps TRBD1 (6 bases). The CDR3 sequence is 15 residues long. Germline lookup yields CDR1 LNHDA and CDR2 SQIVND (reference sequence). V was cut by 4 bases and J by 3 bases, with 15 bases left in between.

The J gene is TRBJ1-6, the V gene TRBV27, with D tentatively TRBD1 (6 bases). Germline V gene lookup returns CDR1 MNHEY and CDR2 SMNVEV (reference sequence). Deletions cut 5 bases from V and 9 bases from J, with 14 bases between. CDR3 length equals 14 residues. The CDR3 DNA sequence: TGTGCCAGCAGTAACCAGGGGTTTGGTTCACCCCTCCACTTT. This gives the protein CASSNQGFGSPLHF.

This clone was observed many times. The gene calls are TRBV7-9 and TRBJ1-2; D may be TRBD1 (5 bases). The CDR3 loop spans 15 amino acids. The V end lost 1 base, the J end lost 7 bases, and 16 bases lay between the germline ends. Germline V gene lookup returns CDR1 SEHNR and CDR2 FQNEAQ (reference sequence). This CDR3 is CASSLEGQGLGGYTF. The CDR3 DNA is TGTGCCAGCAGCTTAGAAGGTCAGGGTTTGGGTGGCTACACCTTC. Full variable domain (remainder filled in from reference TRBV7-9 and TRBJ1-2): DTGVSQNPRHKITKRGQNVTFRCDPISEHNRLYWYRQTLGQGPEFLTYFQNEAQLEKSRLLSDRFSAERPKGSFSTLEIQRTEQGDSAMYLCASSLEGQGLGGYTFGSGTRLTVV.

V usage is TRBV6-1 and J usage is TRBJ2-6; D remains unclear. There are 16 residues in the CDR3. Per germline, CDR1 MNHNS and CDR2 SASEGT. V was shortened by 2 bases and J by 0 bases, with 8 bases between the two germline ends. The CDR3 region has the DNA TGTGCCAGCAGTGAAAGACGGAGCTCTGGGGCCAACGTCCTGACTTTC. As protein: CASSERRSSGANVLTF.

The V call is TRBV13, the J call TRBJ2-2, with D perhaps matching TRBD1 (6 bases). Germline CDR1 reads PRHDT; CDR2 reads FYEKMQ (reference sequence). This CDR3 spans 16 amino acids. Trimming took 5 bases from V and 4 from J, leaving 17 bases between them. The CDR3 here is CASSPPGHLPTGELFF. CDR3 DNA: TGTGCCAGCAGCCCCCCGGGACACCTGCCCACCGGGGAGCTGTTTTTT.

The chain carries TRBV9 and TRBJ1-3; 9 positions agree with TRBD1. The CDR3 is 16 amino acids. The V gene end was trimmed by 4 bases and the J gene end by 4 bases; junction bases not matched to a gene: 9. The germline CDR1 and CDR2 sequences are SGDLS and YYNGEE. CDR3 in DNA: TGTGCCAGCAGCACCACCGGGACAGGGTTCGGAAACACCATATATTTT. Protein product: CASSTTGTGFGNTIYF.

The chain uses TRBV4-1 and TRBJ2-3; TRBD1 aligns across 11 bases. With V trimmed by 4 bases and J by 1 base, 10 bases remained unmatched. Germline V gene sequence: CDR1 MGHRA, CDR2 YSYEKL. CDR3 length: 18 amino acids. DNA for the CDR3: TGCGCCAGCAGCCCCTGGGCGGTGGGACAGGGGGGCACAGATACGCAGTATTTT. Its protein product is CASSPWAVGQGGTDTQYF.

This chain joins TRBV9 and TRBJ2-6; possibly TRBD1 for D (6 bases). V dropped 3 bases and J dropped 2 bases, with 6 bases sitting between them. This CDR3 contains 14 residues. Looked up from germline, CDR1 is SGDLS and CDR2 is YYNGEE. The CDR3 sequence is CASSAGAGANVLTF. Written as DNA, the CDR3 is TGTGCCAGCAGCGCAGGGGCTGGGGCCAACGTCCTGACTTTC.

The chain joins TRBV19 to TRBJ1-6; the match to TRBD1 covers 9 bases. With 3 bases clipped from V and 10 bases from J, the junction kept 7 bases outside the gene matches. Germline loops: CDR1 LNHDA, CDR2 SQIVND (reference sequence). This CDR3 is built from 15 residues. CDR3 sequence reads: CASSIAGQGGSPLHF. For the CDR3, the DNA is TGTGCCAGTAGTATTGCGGGACAGGGTGGATCACCCCTCCACTTT.

The chain employs TRBV2 and TRBJ1-1, with D hard to call. Trimming cost V 5 bases and J 1 base, with 8 bases left between them. Germline V CDR1 and CDR2: SNHLY, FYNNEI. This CDR3 has 13 residues. The CDR3 protein is CASSPTGNTEAFF. The CDR3 nucleotides read TGTGCCAGCAGTCCGACGGGGAACACTGAAGCTTTCTTT.

This clone has a single count. The chain is built from TRBV9 and TRBJ2-7; D might be TRBD1 (6 bases). V lost 1 base, J lost 1 base, and 12 bases lay in between. This CDR3 is built from 15 residues. The germline gives CDR1 SGDLS, CDR2 YYNGEE. CDR3 nucleotide sequence: TGTGCCAGCAGCGTAAAGGACGGACAGTCCTACGAGCAGTACTTC. It encodes CASSVKDGQSYEQYF.

J is TRBJ1-1 and V is TRBV4-1; no definite D call. Trimming left V 4 bases short and J 5 bases short, with 8 bases between. Germline lookup yields CDR1 MGHRA and CDR2 YSYEKL. CDR3 length: 12 residues. CDR3 in DNA: TGCGCCAGCAGCCGAGACCGGACTGAAGCTTTCTTT. Translating gives CASSRDRTEAFF.

The chain links TRBV21-1 to TRBJ1-1. TRBV21-1 is tagged as a pseudogene. CDR3 size: 15 residues. The DNA for the CDR3 is TGTGCCAGCAGCATCGAGGGAACCGATAACACTGAAGCTTTCTTT. Protein sequence: CASSIEGTDNTEAFF.

The CDR3 DNA is TGTGCCAGCAGCCCACTAGCGGGGAACAATGAGCAGTTCTTC. It codes for CASSPLAGNNEQFF. The V call is TRBV7-9, the J call TRBJ2-1; 10 bases match TRBD2. Germline lookup yields CDR1 SEHNR and CDR2 FQNEAQ (reference sequence). The CDR3 length is 14 residues. The junction had 3 bases not matched to a gene; V was cut back by 5 bases and J by 5 bases.

The V gene is TRBV25-1, the J gene TRBJ1-1; D gene ambiguous. From germline, CDR1 is MGHDK and CDR2 SYGVNS. The V end lost 6 bases, the J end lost 11 bases, and 13 bases lay between the germline ends. This CDR3 contains 11 residues. CDR3 residues: CASRRLGEAFF. CDR3 nucleotides: TGTGCCAGCAGACGCTTGGGAGAGGCTTTCTTT. The full variable domain, completed using reference TRBV25-1 and TRBJ1-1, is EADIYQTPRYLVIGTGKKITLECSQTMGHDKMYWYQQDPGMELHLIHYSYGVNSTEKGDLSSESTVSRIRTEHFPLTLESARPSHTSQYLCASRRLGEAFFGQGTRLTVV.

This clone was detected only a few times. The V gene is TRBV6-1, the J gene TRBJ1-4; D remains ambiguous. The CDR3 spans 15 residues. CDR1 is MNHNS, CDR2 SASEGT, per germline. With 2 bases removed from V and 7 bases from J, the gap between germline ends came to 14 bases. For the CDR3, the DNA is TGTGCCAGCAGTGAAATTAGAAGAGGAGGTGAAAAACTGTTTTTT. It specifies CASSEIRRGGEKLFF.

The chain uses TRBV5-1 and TRBJ2-5, with 7 nucleotides matching TRBD1. CDR1 SGHRS and CDR2 YFSETQ come from the germline V gene. The length of the CDR3 is 14 residues. Trimming took 2 bases from V and 5 from J; bases not matched to a gene: 6. CDR3 protein: CASSFMRGRETQYF. CDR3 in DNA: TGCGCCAGCAGCTTCATGAGGGGGCGGGAGACCCAGTACTTC.

The genes are TRBV6-5 and TRBJ1-6, with unresolved D. Looked up from germline, CDR1 is MNHEY and CDR2 is SVGAGI. V was cut by 7 bases and J by 0 bases, with 4 bases left in between. The CDR3 covers 13 residues. This CDR3 reads CASISSYNSPLHF. DNA for the CDR3: TGTGCCAGCATTAGCTCCTATAATTCACCCCTCCACTTT.

The rearrangement links TRBV10-3 to TRBJ2-1; TRBD1 agrees at 7 bases. The V gene's germline CDR1 is ENHRY and CDR2 SYGVKD. J was trimmed by 15 bases and V by 6 bases; bases with no gene match: 14. CDR3 length: 13 amino acids. CDR3 DNA: TGTGCCATCAGATTCGACGACAGGGATCCTGGGTTCTTC. This encodes CAIRFDDRDPGFF.

This chain joins TRBV29-1 and TRBJ1-1; 10 bases agree with TRBD1. Germline values: CDR1 SQVTM, CDR2 ANQGSEA. The length of the CDR3 is 15 residues. The junction had 8 bases not matched to a gene; V was cut back by 7 bases and J by 0 bases. CDR3 in DNA: TGCAGCGCTAGGGACAGGGGAGAAGTGAACACTGAAGCTTTCTTT. This gives the protein CSARDRGEVNTEAFF.

V and J are TRBV6-2 or TRBV6-3 and TRBJ1-1; 8 bases agree with TRBD1. The CDR3 length is 13 residues. V lost 4 bases to trimming and J lost 12 bases; unmatched junction nucleotides: 10. Germline CDR1 MNHEY, CDR2 SVGEGT. CDR3 sequence reads: CASSSGGVRMTFF. DNA for the CDR3: TGTGCCAGCAGTTCAGGGGGCGTGAGGATGACTTTCTTT.

V is TRBV12-3 or TRBV12-4 and J is TRBJ1-2; the D gene is possibly TRBD1 (5 bases). The CDR3 consists of 12 residues. Trimming shortened V by 7 bases and J by 4 bases, and 10 bases separated the two germline ends. The chain's CDR3 is CASTRGVYGYTF. The CDR3 DNA reads TGTGCCAGCACCCGGGGGGTCTATGGCTACACCTTC.

The rearrangement links TRBV7-9 to TRBJ1-3; D gene unclear. Trimming removed 5 bases at V and 6 bases at J, with 17 bases between. The CDR3 length is 15 residues. CDR1 is SEHNR, CDR2 FQNEAQ, per germline (reference sequence). In DNA, the CDR3 is TGTGCCAGCAGCCCAGAAATGGTATTTGAAAACACCATATATTTT. Its translation: CASSPEMVFENTIYF.

This chain joins TRBV19 and TRBJ2-7; 10 bases fit TRBD2. Per the germline V gene, CDR1 is LNHDA and CDR2 is SQIVND (reference sequence). The CDR3 covers 15 residues. With 4 bases clipped from V and 4 bases from J, the junction kept 7 bases outside the gene matches. The CDR3 DNA reads TGTGCCAGTAGTAGTGTAGGACTAGCGGAATACGAGCAGTACTTC. Encoded protein: CASSSVGLAEYEQYF.

The genes are TRBV4-1 and TRBJ1-5; tentative D call: TRBD1 (6 bases). Trimming left V 2 bases short and J 2 bases short, with 16 bases between. In germline, CDR1 is MGHRA, CDR2 YSYEKL. CDR3 size: 17 residues. The CDR3 loop reads CASSQSEAGGGNQPQHF. The CDR3, as DNA: TGCGCCAGCAGCCAATCTGAGGCGGGGGGCGGCAATCAGCCCCAGCATTTT.

This clone was recorded only once. The rearrangement uses TRBV7-2 and TRBJ1-6; D remains unclear. Germline lookup yields CDR1 SGHTA and CDR2 FQGNSA. The CDR3 runs to 17 residues. Between the trimmed V and J ends, which lost 5 bases and 1 base, there was a span of 15 bases. The CDR3, as DNA: TGTGCCAGCAGCCCGGGTCTTTTTCGGTCCTATAATTCACCCCTCCACTTT. Protein: CASSPGLFRSYNSPLHF.

This clone was observed a single time. CDR3 sequence: CASSLGGDHYNEQFF. The DNA for the CDR3 is TGTGCCAGCAGTTTAGGCGGGGACCACTACAATGAGCAGTTCTTC. This chain joins TRBV27 and TRBJ2-1; D might be TRBD2 (6 bases). The germline V gene has CDR1 MNHEY and CDR2 SMNVEV (reference sequence). The CDR3 covers 15 residues. The ends were cut back, 2 bases at V and 3 bases at J, with 11 bases in the middle.

V gene TRBV15 combines with J gene TRBJ1-5; 7 nucleotides agree with TRBD1. CDR3 length: 16 amino acids. The V gene end was trimmed by 1 base and the J gene end by 11 bases; junction bases not matched to a gene: 14. CDR1 LNHNV and CDR2 YYDKDF come from the germline V gene (reference sequence). The CDR3 region is CATSRGGRTGLLAQHF. The CDR3 bases are TGTGCCACCAGCAGAGGGGGCAGGACAGGCTTACTGGCCCAGCATTTT. Complete variable domain (other parts from reference TRBV15 and TRBJ1-5): DAMVIQNPRYQVTQFGKPVTLSCSQTLNHNVMYWYQQKSSQAPKLLFHYYDKDFNNEADTPDNFQSRRPNTSFCFLDIRSPGLGDTAMYLCATSRGGRTGLLAQHFGDGTRLSIL.

This chain uses TRBV10-1 with TRBJ2-7; tentatively, D is TRBD1 (5 bases). Between the trimmed V and J ends, which lost 2 bases and 1 base, there was a span of 9 bases. The CDR3 loop spans 14 amino acids. In germline, CDR1 is WNHNN, CDR2 SYGVQD (reference sequence). The CDR3 region is CASSETGRSYEQYF. The CDR3 DNA sequence: TGCGCCAGCAGTGAGACAGGCAGATCCTACGAGCAGTACTTC.